Listed below are T cell receptor beta chains from one sample, sequenced in a study of T cell repertoires in cytomegalovirus infection. TCRdb used MiXCR to reprocess the reads, holding one entry per CDR3 protein. Of about 230,000 distinct CDR3 sequences in the sample, 22% are singletons; the top ten hold 18%. The sequenced sample consisted of CD8+ T cells from PBMCs. The receptor source for this set is a human donor in good health (CMV status not recorded). Some clones in this sample may be carry-over from other donors' samples. CDR3s include the opening cysteine and the closing phenylalanine or tryptophan. Fields, in order: D gene, J gene, clone size, V gene, CDR3 DNA, CDR3 protein. D genes are given only for firm matches. Not every row has a clone size; where given, it reads once, few, many or a size class.

>TRBD1|TRBJ1-3|-|TRBV5-1
TGCGCCAGCAGGGCTGGGACAGGGGCTGGAAACACCATATATTTT
CASRAGTGAGNTIYF
>-|TRBJ1-1|-|TRBV20-1
TGCAGTGCTAGCCGGCCGGGCATGAACACTGAAGCTTTCTTT
CSASRPGMNTEAFF
>-|TRBJ1-1|few|TRBV5-5
TGTGCCAGCAGCATCGAAGGCATGAACACTGAAGCTTTCTTT
CASSIEGMNTEAFF
>TRBD2|TRBJ2-2|many|TRBV7-3
TGTGCCAGCAGCCGAGGGACTAGTTTTTCCGGGGAGCTGTTTTTT
CASSRGTSFSGELFF
>TRBD2|TRBJ2-1|-|TRBV5-1
TGCGCCAGCAGCTCGAGCGGGGGCTCCTACAATGAGCAGTTCTTC
CASSSSGGSYNEQFF
>TRBD1|TRBJ1-5|-|TRBV7-1
TGTGTCAGCAGTAAGGGACAGGGAGGCCAGCCCCAGCATTTT
CVSSKGQGGQPQHF
>-|TRBJ2-7|-|TRBV7-8
TGTGCCAGCAGCCACCGTATAACCTACGAGCAGTACTTC
CASSHRITYEQYF
>TRBD1|TRBJ1-1|many|TRBV4-1
TGCGCCAGCAGCCAAGATCCGGACAGGGGAGGCGTTATGAACACTGAAGCTTTCTTT
CASSQDPDRGGVMNTEAFF
>-|TRBJ2-1|once|TRBV28
TGTGCCAGCAGTTTAGCCACGGGGGCTGAGCAGATCTTC
CASSLATGAEQIF
>TRBD1|TRBJ2-2|-|TRBV29-1
TGCAGCGTTCCGGACAGGGCCGGGGAGCTGTTTTTT
CSVPDRAGELFF
>-|TRBJ2-1|-|TRBV15
TGTGCCACCAGCAGACTAAACAATGAGCAGTTCTTC
CATSRLNNEQFF
>TRBD1|TRBJ2-1|many|TRBV28
TGTGCCAGCAGATGGACAGGGGGTGGTAATGAGCAGTTCTTC
CASRWTGGGNEQFF
>TRBD1|TRBJ2-3|few|TRBV6-2/TRBV6-3
TGTGCCAGCAGTTACGGGACAGTCTTGGATACGCAGTATTTT
CASSYGTVLDTQYF
>TRBD2|TRBJ2-3|-|TRBV28
TGTGCCAGCAGTTGGAGTAGCGGGGGTAGCACAGATACGCAGTATTTT
CASSWSSGGSTDTQYF
>-|TRBJ1-6|-|TRBV18
TGTGCCAGCTCATCGACAGATTATAATTCACCCCTCCACTTT
CASSSTDYNSPLHF
>TRBD1|TRBJ2-7|few|TRBV10-3
TGTGCCATCAGTGAAGCAGTGCGACAGGGCTACGAGCAGTACTTC
CAISEAVRQGYEQYF
>-|TRBJ1-1|-|TRBV5-1
TGCACCAGCAGTGGGTTAGGCGCAGGGAACACTGAAGCTTTCTTT
CTSSGLGAGNTEAFF
>-|TRBJ1-2|many|TRBV12-3/TRBV12-4
TGTGCCACCCGCTTCGGCTATGGCTACACCTTC
CATRFGYGYTF
>TRBD1|TRBJ1-1|many|TRBV7-2
TGTGCCAGCAGCCCTCCGGGACAGGGATACGGCACTGAAGCTTTCTTT
CASSPPGQGYGTEAFF
>-|TRBJ2-3|-|TRBV5-6
TGTGCCAGCAGCTTACTTTGGGGGCTCACAGATACGCAGTATTTT
CASSLLWGLTDTQYF
>-|TRBJ2-5|few|TRBV7-2
TGTGCCAGCAGCTCTATAGGGGGGTACCAAGAGACCCAGTACTTC
CASSSIGGYQETQYF
>TRBD1|TRBJ2-7|many|TRBV6-2/TRBV6-3
TGTGCCAGCAGTTACGAGACAGGGGGGACCTACGAGCAGTACTTC
CASSYETGGTYEQYF
>-|TRBJ1-1|many|TRBV27
TGTGCCAGCAGTTTATCGCGGGGTGAGGAAGCTTTCTTT
CASSLSRGEEAFF
>TRBD1|TRBJ1-1|many|TRBV7-9
TGTGCCAGCAGCCCCAGCGCAGACAGGGCTTTCACTGAAGCTTTCTTT
CASSPSADRAFTEAFF
>-|TRBJ2-1|-|TRBV15
TGTGCCACCAGCAGAGCACGGGGGTTCTCCTACAATGAGCAGTTCTTC
CATSRARGFSYNEQFF
>-|TRBJ1-1|few|TRBV7-2
TGTGCCAGCAGCTTGGATTTTTCCGACAGTACTTGGCTTTTCACTGAAGCTTTCTTT
CASSLDFSDSTWLFTEAFF
>-|TRBJ1-1|-|TRBV29-1
TGCAGCGGCGAACCCAGGGAGGGGGCTGAAGCTTTCTTT
CSGEPREGAEAFF
>TRBD1|TRBJ2-1|-|TRBV20-1
TGCAGTGCTTTGCGCCGGGACAGGGTCAGGAATGAGCAGTTCTTC
CSALRRDRVRNEQFF
>-|TRBJ1-2|-|TRBV12-3/TRBV12-4
TGTGCCAGCAGTTTTGGAGTACAGTTAGCCGGGCTAGGCTACACCTTC
CASSFGVQLAGLGYTF
>TRBD1|TRBJ2-7|few|TRBV28
TGTGCCAGCAGTTTATGGGACAGGGTCCACGAGCAGTACTTC
CASSLWDRVHEQYF
>TRBD2|TRBJ2-1|-|TRBV6-2/TRBV6-3
TGTGCCAGCAGTTACTCGAAAGCGGGGGGGGACAATGAGCAGTTCTTC
CASSYSKAGGDNEQFF
>TRBD2|TRBJ2-1|many|TRBV4-1
TGCGCCAGCAGCACGCTGACTAGCGGGGGTTATGAGCAGTTCTTC
CASSTLTSGGYEQFF
>-|TRBJ2-1|-|TRBV28
TGTGCCAGCAGTTTGGGGGAGGCAGTCTTCTACAATGAGCAGTTCTTC
CASSLGEAVFYNEQFF
>TRBD1|TRBJ1-2|-|TRBV7-3
TGTGCCGGTACACAGGGGGAAGGCTACACCTTC
CAGTQGEGYTF
>-|TRBJ2-4|-|TRBV12-3/TRBV12-4
TGTGCCAGCAGTTTCCAGGGTACCAAAAACATTCAGTACTTC
CASSFQGTKNIQYF
>TRBD1|TRBJ2-2|many|TRBV7-9
TGTGCCAGCAGCTTCGGGACAGGGAAGAACACCGGGGAGCTGTTTTTT
CASSFGTGKNTGELFF
>TRBD2|TRBJ2-2|few|TRBV15
TGTGCCACCAGCAGCCTATCTAGCGGGGGGCCCAACACCGGGGAGCTGTTTTTT
CATSSLSSGGPNTGELFF
>TRBD1|TRBJ2-7|many|TRBV2
TGTGCCAGCAGTGAGGGGACAGGGTCCTACGAGCAGTACTTC
CASSEGTGSYEQYF
>TRBD2|TRBJ2-1|-|TRBV20-1
TGCAGTGCTAGGGAGGCTAGCGGGGACTACAATGAGCAGTTCTTC
CSAREASGDYNEQFF
>TRBD1|TRBJ1-2|few|TRBV7-9
TGTGCCAGCAGCTTACCCTTGGGACAGATCTATGGCTACACCTTC
CASSLPLGQIYGYTF
>-|TRBJ2-3|-|TRBV20-1
TGCAGTGCTAGGTGGGGGCCTATCACAGATACGCAGTATTTT
CSARWGPITDTQYF